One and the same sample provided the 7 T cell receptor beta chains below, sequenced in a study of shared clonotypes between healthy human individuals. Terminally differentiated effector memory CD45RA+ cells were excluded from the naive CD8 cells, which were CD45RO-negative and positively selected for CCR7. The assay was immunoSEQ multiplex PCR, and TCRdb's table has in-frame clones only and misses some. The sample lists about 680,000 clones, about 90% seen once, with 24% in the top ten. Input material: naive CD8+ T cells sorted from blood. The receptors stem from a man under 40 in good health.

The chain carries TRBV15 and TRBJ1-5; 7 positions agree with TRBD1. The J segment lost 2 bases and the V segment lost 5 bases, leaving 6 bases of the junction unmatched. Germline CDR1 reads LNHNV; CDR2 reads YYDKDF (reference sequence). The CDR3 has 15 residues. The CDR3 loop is CATSADRVGNQPQHF. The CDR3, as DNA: TGTGCCACCAGCGCCGACAGGGTTGGCAATCAGCCCCAGCATTTT.

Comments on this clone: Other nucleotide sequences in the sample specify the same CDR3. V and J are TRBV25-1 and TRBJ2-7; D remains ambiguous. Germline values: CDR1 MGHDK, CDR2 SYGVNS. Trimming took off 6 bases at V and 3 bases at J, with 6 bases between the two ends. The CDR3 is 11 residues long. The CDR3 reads CASRASYEQYF. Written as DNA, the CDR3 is TGTGCCAGCAGGGCCAGCTACGAGCAGTACTTC.

In nucleotides, the CDR3 is TGTGCCAGCAGCTTACGCCGGACAGGTCCTGGAAACACCATATATTTT. This encodes CASSLRRTGPGNTIYF. V gene TRBV7-9 combines with J gene TRBJ1-3, with 7 bases aligning to TRBD1. Germline CDR1 SEHNR, CDR2 FQNEAQ (reference sequence). V shed 2 bases and J 2 bases; nucleotides not matched to a gene: 6. There are 16 residues in the CDR3.

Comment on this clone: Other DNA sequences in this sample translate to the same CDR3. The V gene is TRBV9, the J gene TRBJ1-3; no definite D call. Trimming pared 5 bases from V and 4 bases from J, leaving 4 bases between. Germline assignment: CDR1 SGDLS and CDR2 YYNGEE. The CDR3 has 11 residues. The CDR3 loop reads CASRGGNTIYF. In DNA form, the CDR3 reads TGTGCCAGCAGGGGGGGAAACACCATATATTTT.

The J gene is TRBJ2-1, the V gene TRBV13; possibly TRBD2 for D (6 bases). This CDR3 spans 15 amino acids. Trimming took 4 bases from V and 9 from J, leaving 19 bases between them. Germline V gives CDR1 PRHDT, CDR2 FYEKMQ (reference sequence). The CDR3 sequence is CASSSRTPVGGEQFF. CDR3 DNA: TGTGCCAGCAGCTCTAGGACTCCGGTGGGGGGTGAGCAGTTCTTC.

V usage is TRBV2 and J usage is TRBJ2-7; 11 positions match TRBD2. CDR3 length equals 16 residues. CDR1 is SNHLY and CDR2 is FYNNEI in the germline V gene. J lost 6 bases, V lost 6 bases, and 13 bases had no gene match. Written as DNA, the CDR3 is TGTGCCAGCAGGGCGACTAGCGGGACCCACAAAGGCGAGCAGTACTTC. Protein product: CASRATSGTHKGEQYF. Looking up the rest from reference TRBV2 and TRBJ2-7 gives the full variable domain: EPEVTQTPSHQVTQMGQEVILRCVPISNHLYFYWYRQILGQKVEFLVSFYNNEISEKSEIFDDQFSVERPDGSNFTLKIRSTKLEDSAMYFCASRATSGTHKGEQYFGPGTRLTVT.

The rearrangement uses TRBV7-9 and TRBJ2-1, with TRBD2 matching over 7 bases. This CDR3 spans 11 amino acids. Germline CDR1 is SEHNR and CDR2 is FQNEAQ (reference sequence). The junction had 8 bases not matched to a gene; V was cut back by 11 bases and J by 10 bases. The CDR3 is CAGGDYGEQFF. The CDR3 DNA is TGTGCCGGGGGGGACTACGGGGAGCAGTTCTTC.